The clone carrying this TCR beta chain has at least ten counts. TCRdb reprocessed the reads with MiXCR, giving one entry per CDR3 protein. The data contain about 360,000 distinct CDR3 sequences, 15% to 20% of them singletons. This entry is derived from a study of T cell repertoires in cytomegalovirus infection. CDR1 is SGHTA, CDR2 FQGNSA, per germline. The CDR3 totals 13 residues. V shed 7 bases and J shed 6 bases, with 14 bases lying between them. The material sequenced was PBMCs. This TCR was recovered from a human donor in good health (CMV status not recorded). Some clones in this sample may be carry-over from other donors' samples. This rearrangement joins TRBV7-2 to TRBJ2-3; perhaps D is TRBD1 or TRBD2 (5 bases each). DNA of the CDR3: TGTGCCAGCACCCCGGGGCTGGCGGATACGCAGTATTTT. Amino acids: CASTPGLADTQYF.